A single sample gave rise to the 11 T cell receptor beta chains below, sequenced in a study of graft-versus-host responses after intestinal transplantation. This table comes from immunoSEQ multiplex PCR, and its TCRdb copy is limited to in-frame clones, with some not included. The sample yields approximately 77,000 clones, roughly 89% seen once. The antigens of these receptors remain unknown. This specimen was unstimulated CD4+ T cells sorted from spleen or lymph node cells, taken before intestinal transplant. The receptors were gathered from a human donor who received an intestinal transplant.

V gene TRBV25-1 combines with J gene TRBJ1-1; no definite D call. Germline V gene sequence: CDR1 MGHDK, CDR2 SYGVNS. This CDR3 comprises 18 residues. The V end lost 4 bases, the J end lost 2 bases, and 23 bases lay between the germline ends. The CDR3 bases are TGTGCCAGCAGTGTTTCGGGAGCGGCTGCTGGGGTTAACACTGAAGCTTTCTTT. Its protein product is CASSVSGAAAGVNTEAFF.

V is TRBV4-1 and J is TRBJ2-7; D uncertain. V was pared by 4 bases and J by 4 bases, with 17 bases between. The CDR3 sequence is 15 residues long. CDR1 MGHRA and CDR2 YSYEKL come from the germline V gene. The CDR3 DNA is TGCGCCAGCAGCCGAGAGACTCACCCCCTGTACGAGCAGTACTTC. Translation gives CASSRETHPLYEQYF.

Notes on this clone: One end of the junction does not line up with germline, which may come from a read error. The chain couples TRBV6-5 to TRBJ2-7; 10 bases map to TRBD1. This CDR3 has 15 amino acids. Germline V CDR1 and CDR2: MNHEY, SVGAGI. CDR3 protein: CASSDSGTGDYEQYF. The DNA for the CDR3 is TGTGCCAGCAGTGACTCCGGGACAGGGGACTACGAGCAGTACTTC.

V gene TRBV27 combines with J gene TRBJ2-7, with D possibly being TRBD2 (5 bases). The germline V and J ends were trimmed by 3 bases and 6 bases, with 15 bases remaining between them. This CDR3 has 14 residues. CDR1 is MNHEY and CDR2 is SMNVEV in the germline V gene (reference sequence). CDR3 region: CASSLRVGSGEQYF. Written as DNA, the CDR3 is TGTGCCAGCAGTTTGAGGGTGGGTAGTGGCGAGCAGTACTTC.

DNA of the CDR3: TGTGCCAGCACCGCCGGGAGGGGGACAGGGGACGCCTACACCTTC. Translated, it gives CASTAGRGTGDAYTF. This sequence joins TRBV6-6 and TRBJ1-2; TRBD1 agrees at 10 bases. The trim removed 7 bases at V and 10 bases at J, leaving 15 bases unmatched. There are 15 residues in the CDR3. Germline V gives CDR1 MNHNY, CDR2 SVGAGI (reference sequence).

The chain employs TRBV21-1 and TRBJ2-7; the listed D gene, TRBD2, was not tested against the DNA. TRBV21-1 corresponds to a pseudogene. The CDR3 totals 16 residues. The CDR3 sequence: CASSKGGARRSYEQYF. CDR3 in DNA: TGTGCCAGCAGCAAAGGGGGAGCCCGACGCTCCTACGAGCAGTACTTC.

The chain carries TRBV15 and TRBJ2-2; no clear D. This CDR3 spans 15 amino acids. The V end lost 5 bases, the J end lost 0 bases, and 10 bases lay between the germline ends. The germline gives CDR1 LNHNV, CDR2 YYDKDF (reference sequence). The CDR3: CATSGPHTNTGELFF. Written as DNA, the CDR3 is TGTGCCACCAGCGGCCCCCACACGAACACCGGGGAGCTGTTTTTT. Together with reference TRBV15 and TRBJ2-2, the CDR3 gives the full variable domain: DAMVIQNPRYQVTQFGKPVTLSCSQTLNHNVMYWYQQKSSQAPKLLFHYYDKDFNNEADTPDNFQSRRPNTSFCFLDIRSPGLGDTAMYLCATSGPHTNTGELFFGEGSRLTVL.

The J gene is TRBJ2-7, the V gene TRBV10-3, with a tentative D call TRBD1 (5 bases). This CDR3 has 14 residues. V lost 3 bases and J 5 bases, leaving 14 bases between the germline ends. Germline V gives CDR1 ENHRY, CDR2 SYGVKD. In nucleotides, the CDR3 is TGTGCCATCAGTGATGTCCAGGGTGGGGACGAGCAGTACTTC. Translation: CAISDVQGGDEQYF.

V usage is TRBV28 and J usage is TRBJ1-2, with a weak D call TRBD1 (6 bases). This CDR3 is built from 13 residues. Germline lookup yields CDR1 MDHEN and CDR2 SYDVKM. The ends were cut back, 8 bases at V and 8 bases at J, with 18 bases in the middle. The CDR3 DNA follows: TGTGCCAGCGGAATACAGGGTTGGATCGGCTACACCTTC. It translates to CASGIQGWIGYTF.

This chain uses TRBV27 with TRBJ2-7, with D tentatively TRBD2 (6 bases). CDR1 MNHEY and CDR2 SMNVEV come from the germline V gene (reference sequence). V lost 6 bases and J 0 bases, leaving 18 bases between the germline ends. CDR3 size: 16 residues. The CDR3 DNA is TGTGCCAGCAGGCCCGCTTGGGAGGAGAGCTCCTACGAGCAGTACTTC. Encoded protein: CASRPAWEESSYEQYF.

The chain has TRBV6-1 and TRBJ2-1; 10 nucleotides agree with TRBD2. The CDR3 runs to 15 residues. Germline V lookup: CDR1 MNHNS, CDR2 SASEGT. V shed 5 bases and J 5 bases; nucleotides not matched to a gene: 6. CDR3 DNA: TGTGCCAGCAGTACACTAGCGGGGACGGACAATGAGCAGTTCTTC. Amino acid sequence: CASSTLAGTDNEQFF.